This T cell receptor beta chain was recovered during a study of Graves' ophthalmopathy and Graves' hyperthyroidism. Ten or more counts support this clonotype. Germline V gene data show CDR1 as MGHDK and CDR2 as SYGVNS. The CDR3 is 19 amino acids. V dropped 7 bases and J dropped 5; count of bases not matched to a gene: 21. RNA transcripts yielded amplified TCR beta CDR3 regions. HTBI primers were employed in first-round RT-PCR, then a second-round multiplex PCR followed. One entry per CDR3 protein results from TCRdb running MiXCR on the multiplex PCR reads. The data contain about 1.1 million distinct CDR3 sequences, about 36% of them singletons.

The sequenced sample consisted of peripheral blood or thyroid tissue (not recorded which). The source of this sequence is an adult man with Graves' hyperthyroidism. The chain combines TRBV25-1 with TRBJ2-5, with TRBD2 matching 11 bases. In nucleotides, the CDR3 is TGTGCCAGCAACACCCGAGGTGGGCTAGCGGGGGGTCTCGTGGAGACCCAGTACTTC. The encoded protein is CASNTRGGLAGGLVETQYF.